A selection of T cell receptor beta chains follows, all from one sample in a study of CD8 T cells in Susac syndrome. TCRdb re-called the immunoSEQ multiplex PCR reads through MiXCR, storing one row per CDR3 protein. There are 180,000 or so distinct CDR3 sequences in the sample; 90% to 97% occur only once, and approximately 0.09% lies in the top ten. Sequencing was carried out using CD4+ T cells from PBMCs. Receptor source: a human donor with multiple sclerosis. The CDR3 runs from the conserved cysteine through the conserved F or W. D genes are given only for firm matches. The size of a clone is reported for some rows only, either as once, few or many, or as a class for expanded clones.

CDR3: CASRRGMDPGYTF; DNA: TGTGCCAGCCGTAGAGGGATGGATCCCGGCTACACCTTC; V: TRBV28; length: 13; D: .; size: once; J: TRBJ1-2
CDR3: CASSPAGGRSYEQYF; DNA: TGTGCCAGCAGCCCCGCAGGGGGACGCTCCTACGAGCAGTACTTC; V: TRBV7-6; length: 15; D: TRBD1; size: .; J: TRBJ2-7
CDR3: CAWSATDREVQHF; DNA: TGTGCCTGGAGTGCCACAGACAGGGAAGTCCAGCATTTT; V: TRBV30; length: 13; D: TRBD1; size: .; J: TRBJ1-5
CDR3: CASSHKDGTNTGELFF; DNA: TGTGCCAGCAGTCATAAGGACGGTACGAACACCGGGGAGCTGTTTTTT; V: TRBV6-7; length: 16; D: .; size: .; J: TRBJ2-2
CDR3: CASSFDRANTEAFF; DNA: TGTGCCAGCTCTTTCGACAGGGCGAACACTGAAGCTTTCTTT; V: TRBV18; length: 14; D: TRBD1; size: .; J: TRBJ1-1
CDR3: CASSRRSGAVNTEAFF; DNA: TGTGCCAGCAGCCGCAGGAGTGGGGCGGTGAACACTGAAGCTTTCTTT; V: TRBV7-3; length: 16; D: .; size: .; J: TRBJ1-1
CDR3: CASTRQGLPYEQYF; DNA: TGTGCCAGTACCAGACAGGGGCTTCCCTACGAGCAGTACTTC; V: TRBV6-6; length: 14; D: TRBD1; size: .; J: TRBJ2-7
CDR3: CAWSVFPQNTEAFF; DNA: TGTGCCTGGAGTGTATTCCCCCAGAACACTGAAGCTTTCTTT; V: TRBV30; length: 14; D: .; size: .; J: TRBJ1-1
CDR3: CASSLEAARHGYTF; DNA: TGTGCCAGCAGCTTAGAGGCAGCCCGCCATGGCTACACCTTC; V: TRBV7-9; length: 14; D: .; size: .; J: TRBJ1-2
CDR3: CSATKGTGIYPRRYTF; DNA: TGCAGTGCTACGAAAGGGACGGGGATCTACCCACGGCGGTACACCTTC; V: TRBV20-1; length: 16; D: .; size: .; J: TRBJ1-2
CDR3: CSATSTDTQYF; DNA: TGCAGCGCGACTAGTACAGATACGCAGTATTTT; V: TRBV29-1; length: 11; D: .; size: .; J: TRBJ2-3
CDR3: CASSYSSIQETQYF; DNA: TGTGCCAGCAGTTACTCCAGTATCCAAGAGACCCAGTACTTC; V: TRBV6-6; length: 14; D: .; size: .; J: TRBJ2-5
CDR3: CASSVDRTEAFF; DNA: TGTGCCAGCAGTGTTGACAGGACTGAAGCTTTCTTT; V: TRBV2; length: 12; D: .; size: .; J: TRBJ1-1
CDR3: CASSLNGRQPQHF; DNA: TGTGCCAGCAGTTTAAACGGAAGGCAGCCCCAGCATTTT; V: TRBV12-3/TRBV12-4; length: 13; D: .; size: .; J: TRBJ1-5
CDR3: CASSLYWVTSSIYNEQFF; DNA: TGTGCCAGCAGTTTATATTGGGTGACTAGCTCAATATACAATGAGCAGTTCTTC; V: TRBV27; length: 18; D: TRBD2; size: .; J: TRBJ2-1
CDR3: CSAGGLTGFTDTQYF; DNA: TGCAGTGCGGGCGGCCTGACAGGGTTCACAGATACGCAGTATTTT; V: TRBV20-1; length: 15; D: TRBD1; size: .; J: TRBJ2-3
CDR3: CASSLAPLSTEGFNF; DNA: TGCGCCAGCAGCTTGGCCCCTCTCTCGACGGAGGGCTTCAACTTC; V: TRBV5-1; length: 15; D: .; size: .; J: TRBJ2-7
CDR3: CASSTRDSYEQYF; DNA: TGTGCCAGCAGCACCCGGGACAGTTACGAGCAGTACTTC; V: TRBV9; length: 13; D: TRBD1; size: .; J: TRBJ2-7
CDR3: CASSSGRYTGELFF; DNA: TGTGCCAGCAGCTCCGGTAGATACACCGGGGAGCTGTTTTTT; V: TRBV7-9; length: 14; D: .; size: once; J: TRBJ2-2
CDR3: CASTHPGVGETQYF; DNA: TGTGCCAGCACCCACCCGGGGGTCGGAGAGACCCAGTACTTC; V: TRBV7-8; length: 14; D: .; size: .; J: TRBJ2-5
CDR3: CASSSNKGDTQYF; DNA: TGCGCCAGCAGCTCGAACAAGGGGGATACGCAGTATTTT; V: TRBV5-1; length: 13; D: .; size: .; J: TRBJ2-3
CDR3: CASSKLAGHTDTQYF; DNA: TGTGCCAGCAGTAAGCTTGCCGGGCACACAGATACGCAGTATTTT; V: TRBV6-5; length: 15; D: .; size: .; J: TRBJ2-3